This entry features one T cell receptor (beta chain) sequence. These data originate in a study of blood T cells in healthy people across ages. The CDR3 spans 16 residues. For the second PCR, which ran for 7 to 11 cycles, a sample-barcoded 5' primer and a J-beta primer mix were used. TCRdb passed the 5' RACE reads through MiXCR, listing each CDR3 protein once. The sample lists about 1.4 million distinct CDR3 sequences, roughly 64% seen once, with about 6.7% in the top ten. V gene TRBV21-1 combines with J gene TRBJ1-5. TRBV21-1 is deemed a pseudogene. The sequencing input was blood. The clonotype comes from a man aged 18 to 29 in good health. This CDR3 is CASNKVGPSGNQPQHF. The CDR3 nucleotides are TGTGCCAGCAACAAAGTCGGACCAAGCGGCAATCAGCCCCAGCATTTT.